This T cell receptor (beta chain) was recorded in a study of T cell clonality in common variable immunodeficiency. CDR1 is LNHDA, CDR2 SQIVND, per germline (reference sequence). J gave up 7 bases and V 4 bases, and 11 bases lay outside the gene matches. The CDR3 totals 16 residues. Sequenced by immunoSEQ multiplex PCR; TCRdb stores in-frame clones only, minus some. Recorded here are about 16,000 clones, none singletons. In its sample, this clone was seen a few times. Its cognate antigen is unknown. The CDR3 is cut off 3 residues early in the read; its end comes from the germline J gene. Whole-study results and caveats: In common variable immunodeficiency, TCR beta chains reportedly carried fewer deletions and N-nucleotide insertions.

The V and J genes are TRBV19 and TRBJ1-5; TRBD1 agrees at 9 bases. The receptor was derived from a human donor with common variable immunodeficiency. The material sequenced was peripheral blood mononuclear cells. The CDR3 reads CASSTFHGQGLQPQHF. The CDR3 DNA, read in part, is TGTGCCAGTAGTACCTTCCATGGACAGGGGTTACAGCCC.